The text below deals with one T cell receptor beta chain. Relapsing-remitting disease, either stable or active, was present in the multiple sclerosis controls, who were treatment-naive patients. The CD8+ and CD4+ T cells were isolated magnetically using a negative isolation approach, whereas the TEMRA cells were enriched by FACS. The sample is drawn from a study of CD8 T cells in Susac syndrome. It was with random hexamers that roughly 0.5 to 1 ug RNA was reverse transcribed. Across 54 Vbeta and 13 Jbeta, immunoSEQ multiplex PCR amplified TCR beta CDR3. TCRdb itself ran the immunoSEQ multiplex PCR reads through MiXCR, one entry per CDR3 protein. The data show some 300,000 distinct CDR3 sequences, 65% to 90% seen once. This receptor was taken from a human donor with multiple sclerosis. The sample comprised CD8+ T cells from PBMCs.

The CDR3 protein is CSARETSVSYNEQFF. The CDR3 DNA reads TGCAGTGCTAGAGAGACTAGCGTGTCCTACAATGAGCAGTTCTTC. The chain combines TRBV20-1 with TRBJ2-1, with TRBD2 identical over 8 bases. Germline V gives CDR1 DFQATT, CDR2 SNEGSKA (reference sequence). V was pared by 0 bases and J by 1 base, with 2 bases of the junction left unmatched. The CDR3 loop spans 15 amino acids.